This TCR beta chain is from a study of Graves' ophthalmopathy and Graves' hyperthyroidism (dated by TCRdb to the late 2010s). At the level of the whole study: Peripheral blood was collected before any treatment was given, at the time of initial diagnosis. To tell Graves' ophthalmopathy apart from Graves' hyperthyroidism, and to predict which patients would progress to ophthalmopathy, the study relied on TCR beta repertoire signatures. In total, around 130 blood samples were TCR-sequenced: fewer than 50 ophthalmopathy, some 80 hyperthyroidism and approximately 17 hyperthyroidism-to-ophthalmopathy patients. To explore V-J signatures that distinguish ophthalmopathy from hyperthyroidism, a discovery set of 100 patients was enrolled, made up of approximately 45 with ophthalmopathy and roughly 55 with stable hyperthyroidism. For independent validation, a separate cohort was made up of about 18 hyperthyroidism patients plus 17 patients who later progressed from hyperthyroidism to ophthalmopathy. In more than five hyperthyroidism patients, T-cell repertoires of thyroid tissue and blood were compared. Following sampling, methimazole starting at 30 mg daily was administered to hyperthyroidism patients, and high-dose intravenous methylprednisolone was administered to ophthalmopathy patients. The 100 or so discovery patients were randomly split 7:3 into training and test sets.

Patients with ophthalmopathy had moderately to severely active disease, with a Clinical Activity Score of 3 or more, a NOSPECS grade of 4 or more, and a disease duration of less than 3 months. Anyone with other autoimmune diseases, uncontrolled infections, pregnancy or lactation was excluded from the study. Diagnosis was based on clinical symptoms, serum thyroxine, TRAb, thyroid ultrasound and orbital computed tomography. Using Ficoll-Paque density gradient centrifugation, PBMCs were isolated from about 9.2 ml of fresh peripheral blood. Total RNA was extracted using Trizol reagent, and RNA quality was checked on an Agilent 2100 Bioanalyzer. A distance of 17 bases separates the germline ends of V and J, which lose 8 bases and 4 bases respectively. The germline V gene yields MNHEY for CDR1 and SVGEGT for CDR2. The CDR3 goes from the cysteine to the phenylalanine over 14 residues. The sequence is cut down to CDR3 DNA, 42 bases in frame from base 1.

This clonotype was seen more than once but under ten times. The antigen it recognizes is unknown. No clone much larger than this one lies a single base away; base qualities are absent. Summary of the overall study and its limitations: In validation, the model predicted ophthalmopathy progression with roughly 68% sensitivity and roughly 72% specificity; eleven to twelve predicted patients were CT-confirmed with GO in a median of approximately six months. In cross-validation, the 13-signature model distinguished ophthalmopathy from stable hyperthyroidism with nearly 90% sensitivity and approximately 81% specificity, and in the test set the corresponding values were roughly 80% and 76%. Most of the expanded thyroid clonotypes with a frequency above 0.001 were also detected in blood, and it was suggested that the thyroid immune response may be reflected by blood repertoires. No statistical method was used to predetermine the sample size, and group allocation was not hidden from the investigators.

For repertoire sequencing, the TCR beta CDR3 regions were amplified from RNA transcripts. The first round was an RT-PCR using HTBI primers with the Qiagen OneStep RT-PCR kit, and this first round was followed by a second-round multiplex PCR, then size selection and purification. Libraries were sequenced paired-end with 100 bp reads on an Illumina HiSeq2000. In the original analysis: SOAPnuke was used to process the reads, removing any read that contained adapters or uncalled bases, had a mean Phred below 15, or lacked an exact match to the constant primer or identifier. COPE v1.2.5 was used to merge high-quality paired reads. Clonotypes were defined as unique nucleotide sequences and were aligned to IMGT TRB V, D and J references using MiTCR v1.1. Only V-J combinations with frequency above 0.0001 were analysed, covering over 99% of repertoires. A TCR clonal expansion and chaos score per V-J combination was defined as the ratio of F50 clonal expansion to chaos observed in the TCRdist matrix. Welch's t-statistics and random forest were used to narrow the features down to more than 10 V-J combinations, which were then fed into a naive Bayes classifier. The similarity between thyroid and blood repertoires was quantified using the Morisita-Horn index. TCRdb trimmed the raw reads at Q25, called clones with MiXCR and kept productive beta chains. Rows with a matching CDR3 protein are joined into one entry that keeps the most common DNA and genes. The V and J calls come from TCRdb's annotation, not from the publication. The sample table contains over 150,000 distinct CDR3 sequences; only one count was recorded for roughly two fifths of them. The top ten constitute around 5.5% of the sample.

This receptor was identified in a middle-aged woman with Graves' ophthalmopathy. Donor details come from another sample of the same person, matched by shared clones. Material: peripheral blood. The chain uses TRBV6-2 or TRBV6-3 and TRBJ2-5; TRBD2 is a weak D gene call, 5 bases matching. The DNA reads as follows: TGTGCCAGCGCTAAGAGGGTGGGCGGAGAGACCCAGTACTTC. Translated, it reads CASAKRVGGETQYF.